A few counts support the clone carrying this TCR beta chain. Its specificity is not known. This specimen comes from a study of CD8 T cells in ankylosing spondylitis. Findings of the study overall: A motif in TCR beta, a set of roughly 8 highly homologous variants, appeared characteristic of ankylosing spondylitis blood.

MiXCR, applied by TCRdb to the 5' RACE reads, yields one record per CDR3 protein. The repertoire has approximately 39,000 distinct CDR3 sequences, 13% of them found once; the top ten carry approximately 32%. The material sequenced was synovial fluid, either unsorted or a sorted T cell fraction (not recorded which). The receptor's source is a male donor with ankylosing spondylitis.

CDR3 DNA: TGTGCCATCAGGAAGGGACTAGCTGGGTCCTACGAGCAGTACTTC. It translates to CAIRKGLAGSYEQYF. The chain has TRBV10-3 and TRBJ2-7; TRBD2 matches at 9 bases. The CDR3 extends over 15 amino acids. V lost 6 bases to trimming and J lost 1 base; unmatched junction nucleotides: 7. Germline values: CDR1 ENHRY, CDR2 SYGVKD.